The rows below give T cell receptor beta chains drawn from one sample of a study of graft-versus-host responses after intestinal transplantation. Some clones are missing from TCRdb's copy, which holds only in-frame ones; the method was immunoSEQ multiplex PCR. The data contain roughly 89,000 clones, 80% to 95% of them singletons. The antigens for these receptors are not known. This material consisted of unstimulated CD4+ T cells sorted from spleen or lymph node cells, taken before intestinal transplant. These receptors were collected from a human donor who received an intestinal transplant. CDR3s leave out the opening cysteine and the closing phenylalanine or tryptophan.

v_call	j_call	cdr3_aa
TRBV30	NA	AWRGTSGSAGYEQY
TRBV7-8	TRBJ1-2	ASSKDHILTGGYT
TRBV6-1	TRBJ1-5	ASSGNRGNNQPQH
TRBV6-6	TRBJ1-5	ASSTILGNQPQH
TRBV28	TRBJ2-7	ASSSRDRAYEQY
TRBV7-3	TRBJ2-3	ASSLHGTGGARDTQY
TRBV6-6	TRBJ2-5	ASSYQGADQETQY
TRBV29-1	TRBJ1-1	SVGTALNTEAF
TRBV4-1	TRBJ2-7	ASSQGVGTPSHYEQY
TRBV5-6	TRBJ1-6	ASSFSSSYNSPLH
TRBV5-4	TRBJ1-2	ASSPTLVQGDYGYT
TRBV4-2	TRBJ1-5	ASSQTGTGGIQPQH
TRBV11-2	TRBJ2-7	ASTAGYEQY
TRBV25-1	TRBJ2-7	ASRDAGGRDEQY
TRBV27	NA	ASSRGTRSREQY
TRBV25-1	TRBJ1-6	ASRRQGLTSPLH
TRBV18	TRBJ2-7	ASSPGGTISHYEQY
TRBV10-2	TRBJ1-6	ASSRDRGYNSPLH
TRBV27	TRBJ1-1	ASRKSHGGTTEAF
TRBV28	TRBJ1-5	ASSLGRGLPSQPQH
TRBV7-9	TRBJ1-2	ASSAETRSGYT
TRBV21-1	TRBJ2-3	ASRTSGEISGTQY
TRBV21-1	TRBJ2-7	ASSKSALAGGGYEQY
TRBV9	TRBJ1-3	ASSVGSGQGAGGNTIY
TRBV29-1	TRBJ2-3	SVEEALRTDTQY
TRBV7-9	TRBJ2-2	ASSLSSERNTGELF
TRBV4-1	TRBJ2-1	ASSLYLAGVGNEQF
TRBV6-5	TRBJ2-5	ASSYSGGAFGQTQY
TRBV19	TRBJ2-1	ASSNGHQGREQF
TRBV19	TRBJ1-2	ASTEGGFNYGYT
TRBV14	TRBJ2-7	ASSQAGGRYEQY
TRBV5-1	TRBJ2-2	ASSGHSGQGDTGELF
TRBV28	TRBJ1-2	ASSLMRVSNYGYT
TRBV5-6	TRBJ2-7	ASSLQVAPRFNEQY
TRBV6-1	TRBJ2-3	ASNTDRVIADTQY
TRBV5-1	TRBJ2-1	ASSFGLAGSLRQF
TRBV5-4	TRBJ2-2	ASSLAATANTGELF
TRBV6-5	TRBJ1-1	ASRYRSPGAEAF
TRBV5-1	TRBJ2-1	ASSRTSGDLDEQF
TRBV30	TRBJ1-6	AWETGHLNSPLH
TRBV14	TRBJ2-1	ASSQVSGVQF